The 4 T cell receptor beta chains in this list originate from one sample, sequenced in a study of cytomegalovirus exposure and HLA in healthy donors. It was with 60 Vbeta and 13 Jbeta primers that the PCR ran. Some clones are missing from TCRdb's copy, which holds only in-frame ones; the method was immunoSEQ multiplex PCR. The table includes about 200,000 clones, around 83% detected once. Material: PBMCs. The receptors were sampled from a woman in her 40s in good health and CMV-seronegative.

This chain uses TRBV9 with TRBJ1-1; 8 nucleotides match TRBD1. The CDR3 is made up of 15 amino acids. Germline V lookup: CDR1 SGDLS, CDR2 YYNGEE. V shed 3 bases and J 5 bases; nucleotides not matched to a gene: 9. The CDR3 coding sequence is TGTGCCAGCAGCGGGACAGGGCTTGGTGGAACTGAAGCTTTCTTT. Translation: CASSGTGLGGTEAFF.

V usage is TRBV5-4 and J usage is TRBJ2-5, with D unclear. The CDR3 runs 13 residues. Germline lookup yields CDR1 SGHNT and CDR2 YYREEE (reference sequence). Trimming took 3 bases from V and 5 from J, leaving 11 bases between them. In DNA, the CDR3 is TGTGCCAGCAGCTCCTTTCTCCAGGAGACCCAGTACTTC. Residues: CASSSFLQETQYF.

The chain joins TRBV27 to TRBJ2-7, with TRBD1 matching 11 bases. Germline CDR1 is MNHEY and CDR2 is SMNVEV (reference sequence). This CDR3 region has 18 residues. The ends lost 5 bases at V and 4 bases at J; junction bases unmatched: 16. CDR3 residues: CASSPWTGGRVTSYEQYF. The CDR3 DNA reads as TGTGCCAGCAGTCCCTGGACAGGGGGCCGCGTCACCAGTTACGAGCAGTACTTC.

The rearrangement joins TRBV5-1 to TRBJ2-7; D uncertain. Per germline, CDR1 SGHRS and CDR2 YFSETQ. The CDR3 sequence is 15 residues long. V shed 0 bases and J shed 0 bases, with 10 bases lying between them. CDR3 in amino acids: CASSLVASSSYEQYF. CDR3 DNA: TGCGCCAGCAGCTTGGTTGCCTCGAGCTCCTACGAGCAGTACTTC.